Here is one T cell receptor beta chain with its context. What it binds is not known. Data came from immunoSEQ multiplex PCR; TCRdb stores just in-frame clones and leaves some out. Of fewer than 20,000 clones listed, 82% are singletons. This sample is part of a study of Tregs in tolerant kidney transplant recipients. The study, taken as a whole, reports: The most relevant donor-specific Treg TCRbeta repertoire apparently came from expansion with activated donor B cells.

V dropped 4 bases and J dropped 0 bases, with 14 bases sitting between them. CDR3 length: 15 amino acids. CDR1 SGDLS and CDR2 YYNGEE come from the germline V gene. Thawed PBMCs were FACS-sorted into unstimulated CD4+CD25+CD127- regulatory T cells, CD4+CD25- non-regulatory cells, CD4 and CD8 cells. The TCR originated in a human donor in good health. The V and J genes are TRBV9 and TRBJ2-7, with TRBD1 as a possible D gene (6 bases). The source material was Tregs from blood. CDR3 in DNA: TGTGCCAGCAGCCCGACGGACAGAAGCTCCTACGAGCAGTACTTC. Translating it yields CASSPTDRSSYEQYF.